The 15 T cell receptor beta chains given below trace back to one sample, sequenced in a study of T cells after yellow fever vaccination (dated by TCRdb to the late 2010s). The library was made by 5' RACE. TCRdb shows the sequencer as Illumina HiSeq 2500. Through fastp at Q25 and MiXCR, TCRdb rebuilt clones from the public reads, retaining in-frame beta chains. Here each entry gathers all rows of one CDR3 protein and keeps the most common genes and DNA. Present in this sample are approximately 550,000 distinct CDR3 sequences, roughly 21% of which were seen just once. In total, the top ten clones hold approximately 15% of the sample. This specimen's treatment or condition label, interpreted: live attenuated yellow fever vaccine strain. Here the sequenced sample was PBMCs, taken 15 days after the yellow fever booster vaccination. These receptors were obtained from a man aged 25 to 45 who received the YFV17D yellow fever vaccine.

This clonotype was picked up a small number of times. The chain combines TRBV5-6 with TRBJ2-2; the D gene is possibly TRBD2 (5 bases). Germline values: CDR1 SGHDT, CDR2 YYEEEE. Trimming removed 4 bases from V and 1 base from J, with 11 bases in between. The CDR3 loop spans 15 amino acids. CDR3 residues: CASSPLSGNTGELFF. The CDR3 DNA follows: TGTGCCAGCAGCCCCCTAAGCGGGAACACCGGGGAGCTGTTTTTT.

This clonotype was recorded a few times. This chain joins TRBV6-6 and TRBJ1-2; 7 positions match TRBD1. Per germline, CDR1 MNHNY and CDR2 SVGAGI (reference sequence). Trimming removed 8 bases from V and 4 bases from J; junction bases left unmatched: 4. There are 12 residues in the CDR3. The CDR3 is CASVGTAYGYTF. In nucleotides, the CDR3 is TGTGCCAGCGTCGGGACAGCCTATGGCTACACCTTC.

The chain links TRBV6-2 or TRBV6-3 to TRBJ1-5; D uncertain. The CDR3 has 12 amino acids. Trimming removed 8 bases at V and 0 bases at J, with 5 bases between. CDR1 and CDR2 from the germline V gene are MNHEY and SVGEGT. CDR3 protein: CASGGSNQPQHF. The CDR3 DNA is TGTGCCAGCGGAGGTAGCAATCAGCCCCAGCATTTT.

This clonotype has more than one count but fewer than ten. The rearrangement uses TRBV7-9 and TRBJ2-5; 9 bases are a match to TRBD2. V lost 5 bases and J lost 4; bases outside the gene matches: 8. Per germline, CDR1 SEHNR and CDR2 FQNEAQ (reference sequence). This CDR3 is built from 15 residues. The CDR3 sequence: CASSLVAGETETQYF. DNA for the CDR3: TGTGCCAGCAGCCTAGTAGCGGGAGAGACAGAGACCCAGTACTTC.

The genes are TRBV7-8 and TRBJ2-3; D remains unclear. This CDR3 is 18 amino acids long. CDR1 and CDR2 (germline): SGHVS, FQNEAQ. Trimming left V 5 bases short and J 0 bases short, with 21 bases between. The CDR3 protein is CASSRNLKGRKSTDTQYF. The CDR3 bases are TGTGCCAGCAGCCGAAACTTAAAAGGGCGGAAGAGCACAGATACGCAGTATTTT.

This clonotype has more than one count but fewer than ten. This chain links TRBV20-1 with TRBJ1-5; 8 bases align to TRBD1. CDR3 length: 13 amino acids. Germline-derived CDR1 and CDR2 are DFQATT and SNEGSKA (reference sequence). Trimming cost V 3 bases and J 6 bases; bases outside gene matches: 4. The CDR3 coding sequence is TGCAGTGCTAGGGAAACAGGGGGTCAGCCCCAGCATTTT. Translated, it gives CSARETGGQPQHF.

In this sample, this clonotype turned up a few times. The genes are TRBV6-2 or TRBV6-3 and TRBJ1-1; TRBD1 is a possible D gene (5 bases). V shed 4 bases and J shed 5 bases, with 23 bases lying between them. The CDR3 sequence is 17 residues long. In germline, CDR1 is MNHEY, CDR2 SVGEGT. CDR3 coding DNA: TGTGCCAGCAGTTCCGACCCGGGACCGCGGTGGGAGACTGAAGCTTTCTTT. It translates to CASSSDPGPRWETEAFF.

In this sample, this clonotype turned up once. V gene TRBV7-6 combines with J gene TRBJ2-3; 10 nucleotides line up with TRBD1. The germline gives CDR1 SGHVS, CDR2 FNYEAQ. The CDR3 is made up of 16 amino acids. J gave up 4 bases and V 6 bases, and 10 bases lay outside the gene matches. The CDR3 here is CASSYRPGQGSDTQYF. The CDR3 region has the DNA TGTGCCAGCAGTTACCGACCGGGACAGGGGTCAGATACGCAGTATTTT.

This clonotype appeared a few times. V usage is TRBV6-1 and J usage is TRBJ2-3; perhaps TRBD1 as D (6 bases). Germline values: CDR1 MNHNS, CDR2 SASEGT. V was clipped by 6 bases and J by 2 bases, with 18 bases between them. The CDR3 loop spans 16 amino acids. The CDR3 spells CASSRTGGHLTDTQYF. CDR3 bases: TGTGCCAGCAGCCGGACTGGGGGACATCTCACAGATACGCAGTATTTT.

This clonotype was recorded a few times. The V and J genes are TRBV6-5 and TRBJ1-6; D gene uncertain. Trimming cost V 2 bases and J 2 bases, with 7 bases left between them. There are 15 residues in the CDR3. CDR1 MNHEY and CDR2 SVGAGI come from the germline V gene. In DNA, the CDR3 is TGTGCCAGCAGTTACCGTCGGCCCTATAATTCACCCCTCCACTTT. This translates into CASSYRRPYNSPLHF.

This clonotype showed up just a few times. The V call is TRBV18, the J call TRBJ2-1; D gene unclear. The germline gives CDR1 KGHSH, CDR2 LQKENI. V lost 3 bases and J 6 bases, leaving 15 bases between the germline ends. The CDR3 has 15 residues. CDR3 loop: CASSPTYSTRNEQFF. CDR3 bases: TGTGCCAGCTCACCTACTTATTCGACCCGCAATGAGCAGTTCTTC. Based on the CDR3 plus reference TRBV18 and TRBJ2-1, the full variable domain is NAGVMQNPRHLVRRRGQEARLRCSPMKGHSHVYWYRQLPEEGLKFMVYLQKENIIDESGMPKERFSAEFPKEGPSILRIQQVVRGDSAAYFCASSPTYSTRNEQFFGPGTRLTVL.

This clonotype was detected a few times. This sequence joins TRBV7-2 and TRBJ2-2, with a possible D match to TRBD1 (5 bases). The CDR3 length is 15 residues. Germline V gene data show CDR1 as SGHTA and CDR2 as FQGNSA. Trimming took off 5 bases at V and 3 bases at J, with 13 bases between the two ends. CDR3 amino acids: CASSPWTSDTGELFF. Here the CDR3 DNA reads TGTGCCAGCAGCCCGTGGACAAGCGACACCGGGGAGCTGTTTTTT.

V is TRBV7-2 and J is TRBJ2-3, with a weak D call TRBD2 (5 bases). Per germline, CDR1 SGHTA and CDR2 FQGNSA. Trimming left V 5 bases short and J 1 base short, with 16 bases between. This CDR3 is built from 16 residues. The CDR3 protein is CASSPGSAAGTDTQYF. Written as DNA, the CDR3 is TGTGCCAGCAGCCCGGGGAGTGCAGCCGGCACAGATACGCAGTATTTT.

The chain's CDR3 is CASNSMGQGPTEAFF. DNA for the CDR3: TGCGCCAGCAACTCTATGGGACAGGGTCCCACTGAAGCTTTCTTT. The V gene is TRBV5-1, the J gene TRBJ1-1; TRBD1 matches 9 bases. With V trimmed by 6 bases and J by 4 bases, 10 bases remained unmatched. CDR3 length equals 15 residues. Germline V gene sequence: CDR1 SGHRS, CDR2 YFSETQ.

This clonotype was found a few times. The gene calls are TRBV24-1 and TRBJ1-5; D might be TRBD1 (5 bases). V dropped 5 bases and J dropped 7 bases, with 11 bases sitting between them. There are 13 residues in the CDR3. CDR1 and CDR2 (germline): KGHDR, SFDVKD. The CDR3 nucleotides read TGTGCCACCAGTGGATGGGGGGACCAGCCCCAGCATTTT. Translated, it gives CATSGWGDQPQHF.